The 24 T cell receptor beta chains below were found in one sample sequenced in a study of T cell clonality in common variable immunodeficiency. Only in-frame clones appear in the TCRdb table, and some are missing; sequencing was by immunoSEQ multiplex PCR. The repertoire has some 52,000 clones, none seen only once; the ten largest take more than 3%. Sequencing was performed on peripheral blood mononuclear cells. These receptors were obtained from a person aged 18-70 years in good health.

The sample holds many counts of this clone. CDR3 DNA (partial): TGTGCCAGCGGCCCGGGGGTGGATGAG. Translation gives CASGPGVDE. The full CDR3 protein is CASGPGVDEQFF. The gene calls are TRBV28 and TRBJ2-1, with D possibly being TRBD2 (6 bases). Read sequence stops 3 residues before the CDR3 end, and the germline J gene provides the missing end. The germline V and J ends were trimmed by 8 bases and 8 bases, with 13 bases remaining between them. This CDR3 spans 12 amino acids. Germline values: CDR1 MDHEN, CDR2 SYDVKM. The complete variable domain, with remaining parts taken from reference TRBV28 and TRBJ2-1, reads DVKVTQSSRYLVKRTGEKVFLECVQDMDHENMFWYRQDPGLGLRLIYFSYDVKMKEKGDIPEGYSVSREKKERFSLILESASTNQTSMYLCASGPGVDEQFFGPGTRLTVL.

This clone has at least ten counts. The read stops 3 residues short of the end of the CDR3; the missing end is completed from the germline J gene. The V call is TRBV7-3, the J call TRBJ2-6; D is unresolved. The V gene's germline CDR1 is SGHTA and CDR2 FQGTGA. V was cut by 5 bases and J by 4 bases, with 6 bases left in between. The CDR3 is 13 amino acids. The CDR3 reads CASSHQGANVLTF. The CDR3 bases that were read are TGTGCCAGCAGCCATCAGGGGGCCAACGTC.

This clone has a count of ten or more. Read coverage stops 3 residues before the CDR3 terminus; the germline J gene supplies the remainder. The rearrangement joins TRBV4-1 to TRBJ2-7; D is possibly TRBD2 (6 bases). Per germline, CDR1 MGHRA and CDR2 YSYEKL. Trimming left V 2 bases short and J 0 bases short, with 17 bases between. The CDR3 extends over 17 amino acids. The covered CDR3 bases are TGCGCCAGCAGCCAACATTGGACCCAGCGGGTCTCCTACGAG. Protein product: CASSQHWTQRVSYE. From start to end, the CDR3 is CASSQHWTQRVSYEQYF.

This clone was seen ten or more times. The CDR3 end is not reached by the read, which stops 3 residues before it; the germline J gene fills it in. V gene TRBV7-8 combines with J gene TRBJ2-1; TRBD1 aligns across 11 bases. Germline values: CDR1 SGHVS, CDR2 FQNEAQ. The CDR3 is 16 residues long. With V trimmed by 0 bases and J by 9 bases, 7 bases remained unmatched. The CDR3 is CASSLAWTGGKGEQFF. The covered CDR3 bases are TGTGCCAGCAGCTTAGCGTGGACAGGGGGCAAGGGTGAG.

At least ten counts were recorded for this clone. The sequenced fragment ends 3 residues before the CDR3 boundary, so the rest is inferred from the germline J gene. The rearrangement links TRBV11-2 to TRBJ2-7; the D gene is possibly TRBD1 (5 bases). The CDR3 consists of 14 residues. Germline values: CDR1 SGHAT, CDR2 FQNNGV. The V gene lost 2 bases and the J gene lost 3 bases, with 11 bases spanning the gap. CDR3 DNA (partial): TGTGCCAGCAGCTTAATTGTAGGGGACTACGAG. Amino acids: CASSLIVGDYE. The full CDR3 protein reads CASSLIVGDYEQYF. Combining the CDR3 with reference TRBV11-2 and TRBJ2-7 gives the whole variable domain EAGVAQSPRYKIIEKRQSVAFWCNPISGHATLYWYQQILGQGPKLLIQFQNNGVVDDSQLPKDRFSAERLKGVDSTLKIQPAKLEDSAVYLCASSLIVGDYEQYFGPGTRLTVT.

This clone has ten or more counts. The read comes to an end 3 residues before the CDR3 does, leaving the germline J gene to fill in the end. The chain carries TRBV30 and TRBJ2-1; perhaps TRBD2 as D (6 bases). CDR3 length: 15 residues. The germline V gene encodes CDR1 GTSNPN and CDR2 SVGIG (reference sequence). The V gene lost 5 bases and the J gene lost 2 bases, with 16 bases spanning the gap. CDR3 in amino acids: CAWARGLATYNEQFF. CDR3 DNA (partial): TGTGCCTGGGCCCGGGGTCTAGCGACCTACAATGAG. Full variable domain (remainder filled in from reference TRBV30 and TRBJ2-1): SQTIHQWPATLVQPVGSPLSLECTVEGTSNPNLYWYRQAAGRGLQLLFYSVGIGQISSEVPQNLSASRPQDRQFILSSKKLLLSDSGFYLCAWARGLATYNEQFFGPGTRLTVL.

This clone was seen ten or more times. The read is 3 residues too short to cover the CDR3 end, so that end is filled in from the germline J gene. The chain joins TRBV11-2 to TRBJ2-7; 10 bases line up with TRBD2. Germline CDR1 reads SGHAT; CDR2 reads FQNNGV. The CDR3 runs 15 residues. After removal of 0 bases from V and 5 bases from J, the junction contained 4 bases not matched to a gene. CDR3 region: CASSLDLAGVNEQYF. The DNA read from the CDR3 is TGTGCCAGCAGCTTAGATCTAGCGGGAGTCAACGAG.

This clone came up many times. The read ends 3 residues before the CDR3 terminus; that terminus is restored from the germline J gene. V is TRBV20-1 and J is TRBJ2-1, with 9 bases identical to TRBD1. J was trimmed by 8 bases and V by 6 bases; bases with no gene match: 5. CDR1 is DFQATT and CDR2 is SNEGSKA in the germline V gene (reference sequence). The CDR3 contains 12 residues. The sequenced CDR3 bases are TGCAGTGCCGGGACAGGGAACGATGAG. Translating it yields CSAGTGNDE. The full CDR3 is CSAGTGNDEQFF.

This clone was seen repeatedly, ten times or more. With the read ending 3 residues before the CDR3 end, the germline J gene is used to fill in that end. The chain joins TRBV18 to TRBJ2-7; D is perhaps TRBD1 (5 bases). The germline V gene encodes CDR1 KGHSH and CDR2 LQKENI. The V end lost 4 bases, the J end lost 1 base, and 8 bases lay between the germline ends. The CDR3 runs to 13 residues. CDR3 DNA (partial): TGTGCCAGCTCACAAGGGGTTTCCTACGAG. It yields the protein CASSQGVSYE. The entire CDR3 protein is CASSQGVSYEQYF. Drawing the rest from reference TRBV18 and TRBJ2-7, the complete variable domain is NAGVMQNPRHLVRRRGQEARLRCSPMKGHSHVYWYRQLPEEGLKFMVYLQKENIIDESGMPKERFSAEFPKEGPSILRIQQVVRGDSAAYFCASSQGVSYEQYFGPGTRLTVT.

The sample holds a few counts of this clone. The sequenced part of the CDR3 DNA is TGTGCCAGCAGCTTAACAGGGAACACTGAA. Translating it yields CASSLTGNTE. The entire CDR3 sequence reads CASSLTGNTEAFF. V gene TRBV11-2 combines with J gene TRBJ1-1, with a weak D call TRBD1 (5 bases). The read stops 3 residues short of the end of the CDR3; the missing end is completed from the germline J gene. Germline values: CDR1 SGHAT, CDR2 FQNNGV. Between the trimmed V and J ends, which lost 2 bases and 1 base, there was a span of 5 bases. The CDR3 has 13 amino acids.

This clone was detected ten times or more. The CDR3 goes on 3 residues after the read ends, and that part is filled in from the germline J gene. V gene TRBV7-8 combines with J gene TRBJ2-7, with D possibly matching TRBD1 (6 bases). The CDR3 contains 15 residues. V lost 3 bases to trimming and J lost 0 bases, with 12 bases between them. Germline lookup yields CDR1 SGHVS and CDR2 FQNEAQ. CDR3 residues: CASSFQGTSSYEQYF. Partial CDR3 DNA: TGTGCCAGCAGCTTCCAGGGGACGAGCTCCTACGAG.

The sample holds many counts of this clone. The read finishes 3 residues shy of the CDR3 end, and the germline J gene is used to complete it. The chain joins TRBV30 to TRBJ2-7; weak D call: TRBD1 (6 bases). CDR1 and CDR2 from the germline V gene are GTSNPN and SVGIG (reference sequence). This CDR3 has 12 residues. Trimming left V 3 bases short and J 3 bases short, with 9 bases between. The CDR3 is CAWRQGSYEQYF. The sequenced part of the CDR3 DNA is TGTGCCTGGAGGCAGGGGAGCTACGAG.

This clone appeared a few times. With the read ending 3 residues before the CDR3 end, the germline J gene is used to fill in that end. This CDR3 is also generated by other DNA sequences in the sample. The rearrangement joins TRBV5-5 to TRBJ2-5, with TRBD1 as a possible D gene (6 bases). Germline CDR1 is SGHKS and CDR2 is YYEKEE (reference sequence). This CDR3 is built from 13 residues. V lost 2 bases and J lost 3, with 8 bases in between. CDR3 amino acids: CASSFAGEETQYF. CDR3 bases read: TGTGCCAGCAGCTTTGCAGGGGAAGAGACC.

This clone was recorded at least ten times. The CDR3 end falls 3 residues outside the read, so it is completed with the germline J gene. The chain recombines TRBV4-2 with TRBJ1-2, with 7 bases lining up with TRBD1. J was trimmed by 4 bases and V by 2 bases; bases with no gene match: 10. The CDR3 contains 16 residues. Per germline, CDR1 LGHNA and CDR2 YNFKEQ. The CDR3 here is CASSQHLGQESYGYTF. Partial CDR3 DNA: TGTGCCAGCAGCCAACACCTCGGACAGGAGTCCTATGGC.

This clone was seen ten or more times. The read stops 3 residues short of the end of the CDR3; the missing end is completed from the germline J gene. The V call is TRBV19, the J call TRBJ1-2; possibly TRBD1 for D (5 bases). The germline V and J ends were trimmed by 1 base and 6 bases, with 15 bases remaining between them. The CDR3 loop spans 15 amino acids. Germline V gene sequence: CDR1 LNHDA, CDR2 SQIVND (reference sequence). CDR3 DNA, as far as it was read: TGTGCCAGTAGTATAGTCGTAGGCAGGGCGCATGGC. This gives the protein CASSIVVGRAHG. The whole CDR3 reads CASSIVVGRAHGYTF.

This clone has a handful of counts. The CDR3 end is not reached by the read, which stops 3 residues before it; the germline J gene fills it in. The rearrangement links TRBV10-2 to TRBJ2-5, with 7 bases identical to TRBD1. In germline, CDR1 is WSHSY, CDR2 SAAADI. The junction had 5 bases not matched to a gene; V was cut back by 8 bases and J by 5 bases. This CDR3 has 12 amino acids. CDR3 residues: CASADREETQYF. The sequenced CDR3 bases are TGCGCCAGCGCCGACAGGGAGGAGACC.

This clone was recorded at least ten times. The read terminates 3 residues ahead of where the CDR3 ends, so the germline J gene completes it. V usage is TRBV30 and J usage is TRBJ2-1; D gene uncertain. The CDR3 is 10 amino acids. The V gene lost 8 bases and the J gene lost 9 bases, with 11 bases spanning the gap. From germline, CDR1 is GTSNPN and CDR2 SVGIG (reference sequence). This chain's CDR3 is CAAPLGEQFF. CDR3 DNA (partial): TGTGCCGCCCCCCTCGGTGAG.

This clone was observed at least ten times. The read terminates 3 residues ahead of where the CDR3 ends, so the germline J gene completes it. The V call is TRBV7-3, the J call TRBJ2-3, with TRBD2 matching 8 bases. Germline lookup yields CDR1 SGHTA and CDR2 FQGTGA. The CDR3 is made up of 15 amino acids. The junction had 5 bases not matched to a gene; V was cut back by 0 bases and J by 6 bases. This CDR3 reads CASSLTGLVSDTQYF. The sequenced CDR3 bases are TGTGCCAGCAGCTTAACGGGACTAGTCTCCGATACG.

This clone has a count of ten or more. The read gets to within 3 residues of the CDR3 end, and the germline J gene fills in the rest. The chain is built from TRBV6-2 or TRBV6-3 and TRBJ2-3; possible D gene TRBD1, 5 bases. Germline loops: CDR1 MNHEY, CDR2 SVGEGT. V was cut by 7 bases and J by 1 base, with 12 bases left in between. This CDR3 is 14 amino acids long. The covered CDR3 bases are TGTGCCAGCACCCAGGGTCGGGGCACAGATACG. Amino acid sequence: CASTQGRGTDT. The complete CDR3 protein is CASTQGRGTDTQYF.

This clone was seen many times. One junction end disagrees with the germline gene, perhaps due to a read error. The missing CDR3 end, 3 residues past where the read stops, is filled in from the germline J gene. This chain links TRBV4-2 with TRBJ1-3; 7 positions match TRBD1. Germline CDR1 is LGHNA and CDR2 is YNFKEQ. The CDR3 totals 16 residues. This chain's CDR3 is CASSQSRRGFGNTIYF. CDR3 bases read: TGCGCCAGCAGCCAAAGTCGCAGGGGGTTTGGAAACACC.

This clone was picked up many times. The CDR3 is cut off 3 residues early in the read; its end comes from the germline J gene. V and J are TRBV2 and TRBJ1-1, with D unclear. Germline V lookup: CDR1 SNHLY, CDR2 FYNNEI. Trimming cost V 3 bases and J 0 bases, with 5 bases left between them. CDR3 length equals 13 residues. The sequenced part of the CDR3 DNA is TGTGCCAGCAGTGAGTTAATGAACACTGAA. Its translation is CASSELMNTE. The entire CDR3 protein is CASSELMNTEAFF. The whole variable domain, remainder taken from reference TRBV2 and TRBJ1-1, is EPEVTQTPSHQVTQMGQEVILRCVPISNHLYFYWYRQILGQKVEFLVSFYNNEISEKSEIFDDQFSVERPDGSNFTLKIRSTKLEDSAMYFCASSELMNTEAFFGQGTRLTVV.

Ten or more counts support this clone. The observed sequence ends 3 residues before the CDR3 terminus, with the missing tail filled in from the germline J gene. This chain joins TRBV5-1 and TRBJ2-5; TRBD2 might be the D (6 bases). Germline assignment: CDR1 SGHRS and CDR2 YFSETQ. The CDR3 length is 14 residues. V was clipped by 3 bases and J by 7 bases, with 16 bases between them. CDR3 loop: CASSSWGGVGTQYF. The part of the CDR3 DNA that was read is TGCGCCAGCAGCTCTTGGGGCGGGGTGGGGACC.

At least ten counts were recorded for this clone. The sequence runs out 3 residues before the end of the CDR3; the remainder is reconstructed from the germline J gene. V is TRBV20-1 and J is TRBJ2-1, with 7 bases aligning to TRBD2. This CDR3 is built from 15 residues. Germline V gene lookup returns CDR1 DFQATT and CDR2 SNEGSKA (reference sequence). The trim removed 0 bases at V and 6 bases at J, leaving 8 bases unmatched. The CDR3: CSARDISGTFNEQFF. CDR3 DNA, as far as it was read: TGCAGTGCTAGAGATATCAGCGGGACCTTCAATGAG.

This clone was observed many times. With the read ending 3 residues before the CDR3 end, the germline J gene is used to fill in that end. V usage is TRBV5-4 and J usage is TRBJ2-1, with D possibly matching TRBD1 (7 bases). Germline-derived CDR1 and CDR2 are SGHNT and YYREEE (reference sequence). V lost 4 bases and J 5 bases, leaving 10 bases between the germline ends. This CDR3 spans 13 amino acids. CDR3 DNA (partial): TGTGCCAGCAGCGGGGGGACAGACAATGAG. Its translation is CASSGGTDNE. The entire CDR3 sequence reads CASSGGTDNEQFF.